The TCR beta chain described here comes from a study of Ad26.COV2.S vaccination and SARS-CoV-2 variants. Study observations and caveats: After vaccination, reports described spike-specific CD8+ and CD4+ T cell responses as showing substantial breadth. People who got the vaccine had more spike-specific TCR breadth than people who got placebo. Vaccinees and placebo recipients showed similar non-spike TCR breadth.

In regard to this clone: Its antigen is not identified.

The protocol was immunoSEQ multiplex PCR, while the TCRdb copy is restricted to in-frame clones and leaves out a portion. The sample yields hundreds of thousands of clones, 90% to 95% seen once. Trimming shortened V by 5 bases and J by 3 bases, and 11 bases separated the two germline ends. The CDR3 is 13 amino acids. Germline values: CDR1 LNHDA, CDR2 SQIVND (reference sequence). Material: peripheral blood, obtained after recovery from COVID-19. This clonotype originated in a human donor who had recovered from COVID-19. This chain connects TRBV19 to TRBJ2-7; D unresolved. CDR3 amino acids: CASSAGPLYEQYF. CDR3 nucleotides: TGTGCCAGTAGTGCCGGGCCACTCTACGAGCAGTACTTC. The variable domain in full, completed from reference TRBV19 and TRBJ2-7, reads DGGITQSPKYLFRKEGQNVTLSCEQNLNHDAMYWYRQDPGQGLRLIYYSQIVNDFQKGDIAEGYSVSREKKESFPLTVTSAQKNPTAFYLCASSAGPLYEQYFGPGTRLTVT.